One and the same sample provided the 8 T cell receptor beta chains below, sequenced in a study of shared clonotypes between healthy human individuals. Measured with immunoSEQ multiplex PCR; TCRdb has only the in-frame clones, and not every one. The sample holds about 1.5 million clones; 95% to 99% are singletons and the top ten take about 0.4%. What was sequenced was naive CD4+ T cells sorted from blood. Subset here: CD45RA+ positively selected. The receptors stem from a man aged 25 to 40 in good health.

V is TRBV30 and J is TRBJ2-2; 10 bases align to TRBD1. V shed 2 bases and J 8 bases; nucleotides not matched to a gene: 5. The CDR3 sequence is 14 residues long. Per the germline V gene, CDR1 is GTSNPN and CDR2 is SVGIG (reference sequence). CDR3 in amino acids: CAWSTGQGRGELFF. The CDR3 bases are TGTGCCTGGAGTACGGGACAGGGGAGAGGGGAGCTGTTTTTT.

CDR3 nucleotides: TGTGCCAGCAGTTACGGGGCGCCCTACGAGCAGTACTTC. It translates to CASSYGAPYEQYF. V and J are TRBV6-5 and TRBJ2-7; the D gene is possibly TRBD1 (5 bases). CDR1 and CDR2 from the germline V gene are MNHEY and SVGAGI. V lost 2 bases to trimming and J lost 2 bases, with 7 bases between them. The CDR3 has 13 amino acids.

The chain joins TRBV5-1 to TRBJ1-2, with 7 bases lining up with TRBD1. Germline lookup yields CDR1 SGHRS and CDR2 YFSETQ. The CDR3 runs 13 residues. The V segment lost 4 bases and the J segment 8 bases; nucleotides outside the gene matches: 8. Here the CDR3 reads CASSIGTAGGYTF. The CDR3 DNA follows: TGCGCCAGCAGCATAGGGACAGCGGGAGGCTACACCTTC.

This chain joins TRBV6-5 and TRBJ1-2; D is perhaps TRBD1 (6 bases). Germline values: CDR1 MNHEY, CDR2 SVGAGI. The CDR3 totals 12 residues. V was trimmed by 6 bases and J by 8 bases, leaving 13 bases between them. In nucleotides, the CDR3 is TGTGCCAGCAGAAGGGGGGGTATCGGCTACACCTTC. It translates to CASRRGGIGYTF.

The chain is built from TRBV5-4 and TRBJ2-2; D gene unclear. Germline V gene data show CDR1 as SGHNT and CDR2 as YYREEE (reference sequence). The CDR3 length is 14 residues. V shed 0 bases and J shed 3 bases, with 6 bases lying between them. Here the CDR3 DNA reads TGTGCCAGCAGCTTGGTATCCGACACCGGGGAGCTGTTTTTT. Translating it yields CASSLVSDTGELFF. The full variable domain, with the rest looked up from reference TRBV5-4 and TRBJ2-2, is ETGVTQSPTHLIKTRGQQVTLRCSSQSGHNTVSWYQQALGQGPQFIFQYYREEENGRGNFPPRFSGLQFPNYSSELNVNALELDDSALYLCASSLVSDTGELFFGEGSRLTVL.

The chain carries TRBV5-1 and TRBJ2-5, with D perhaps assigned TRBD1 or TRBD2 (5 bases each). Trimming shortened V by 3 bases and J by 3 bases, and 21 bases separated the two germline ends. CDR1 is SGHRS and CDR2 is YFSETQ in the germline V gene. This CDR3 is 17 amino acids long. CDR3 protein: CASSSGAAGFGEETQYF. The DNA of the CDR3 is TGCGCCAGCAGCTCCGGGGCAGCCGGGTTCGGGGAAGAGACCCAGTACTTC.

The chain combines TRBV28 with TRBJ1-2; D is possibly TRBD1 (5 bases). Germline loops: CDR1 MDHEN, CDR2 SYDVKM. The CDR3 consists of 16 residues. V was pared by 2 bases and J by 0 bases, with 13 bases between. The CDR3 DNA is TGTGCCAGCAGTTTAGAGGGGAGAACGACTAACTATGGCTACACCTTC. It yields the protein CASSLEGRTTNYGYTF.

CDR3 coding DNA: TGTGCCAGCAGTGGGGCTGAGAAAGCTTTCTTT. As protein: CASSGAEKAFF. The J gene is TRBJ1-1, the V gene TRBV2, with D unresolved. The CDR3 covers 11 residues. Germline loops: CDR1 SNHLY, CDR2 FYNNEI. V was pared by 4 bases and J by 9 bases, with 9 bases between.